This entry lists 21 T cell receptor beta chains sequenced from one sample in a study of T-cell memory formation after mild COVID-19. TCRdb recomputed calls from the 5' RACE reads with MiXCR, one row per CDR3 protein. The data show fewer than 600,000 distinct CDR3 sequences, about a fifth seen once. Sequencing input: PBMCs or a T cell subset sorted from them (not recorded which). The receptor set was obtained from an adult woman who had mild COVID-19 (a few samples of this study predate the infection). Cell type and time point are not known.

The J gene is TRBJ1-2, the V gene TRBV15, with a weak D call TRBD1 (6 bases). The CDR3 is made up of 15 amino acids. The germline V gene encodes CDR1 LNHNV and CDR2 YYDKDF (reference sequence). Trimming left V 0 bases short and J 6 bases short, with 14 bases between. CDR3 in amino acids: CATSRDRGEWNGYTF. For the CDR3, the DNA is TGTGCCACCAGCAGAGACAGGGGAGAATGGAATGGCTACACCTTC.

The table lists this clonotype with a few counts. V is TRBV12-5 and J is TRBJ2-5; D is unclear. Per the germline V gene, CDR1 is LGHNT and CDR2 is FRNRAP. CDR3 length equals 13 residues. V lost 0 bases and J 4 bases, leaving 6 bases between the germline ends. The chain's CDR3 is CASGLVLRETQYF. The CDR3 nucleotides read TGTGCTAGTGGTTTGGTACTGCGAGAGACCCAGTACTTC.

The rearrangement uses TRBV6-5 and TRBJ1-1; D not resolved. V dropped 6 bases and J dropped 2 bases, with 13 bases sitting between them. This CDR3 contains 14 residues. Germline V gene data show CDR1 as MNHEY and CDR2 as SVGAGI. In DNA, the CDR3 is TGTGCCAGCAGCAACCACCGGAGTAACACTGAAGCTTTCTTT. Translation: CASSNHRSNTEAFF.

Only a few counts were recorded for this clonotype. This CDR3 is CSSGVLSYEQYF. CDR3 nucleotide sequence: TGCAGCTCGGGCGTTCTCTCCTACGAGCAGTACTTC. The chain is built from TRBV29-1 and TRBJ2-7; D gene unclear. The germline V and J ends were trimmed by 8 bases and 0 bases, with 11 bases remaining between them. The CDR3 spans 12 residues. Germline V CDR1 and CDR2: SQVTM, ANQGSEA.

The V and J genes are TRBV5-5 and TRBJ2-1; D unclear. CDR3 length equals 12 residues. CDR1 is SGHKS, CDR2 YYEKEE, per germline (reference sequence). V lost 0 bases and J lost 5, with 3 bases in between. CDR3: CASSLVHNEQFF. CDR3 nucleotides: TGTGCCAGCAGCTTGGTGCACAATGAGCAGTTCTTC.

There are a few counts of this clonotype. The chain uses TRBV5-1 and TRBJ1-6; maybe TRBD1 (6 bases). Germline V lookup: CDR1 SGHRS, CDR2 YFSETQ. The V and J ends lost 0 bases and 7 bases respectively, with 17 bases between them. The CDR3 length is 17 residues. The CDR3 nucleotides are TGCGCCAGCAGCTTGGTCCTTGTGACAGGTCCGAATTCACCCCTCCACTTT. Protein: CASSLVLVTGPNSPLHF.

V is TRBV6-6 and J is TRBJ2-7, with 9 positions matching TRBD1. The CDR3 consists of 15 residues. V was clipped by 7 bases and J by 5 bases; unmatched bases: 12. Germline CDR1 is MNHNY and CDR2 is SVGAGI (reference sequence). Written as DNA, the CDR3 is TGTGCCAGCAACAAGGGGCGGGACAGGGTTAACGAGCAGTACTTC. This sequence encodes CASNKGRDRVNEQYF.

The chain is built from TRBV5-4 and TRBJ2-5; 13 positions agree with TRBD2. The germline CDR1 and CDR2 sequences are SGHNT and YYREEE (reference sequence). There are 16 residues in the CDR3. The V and J ends lost 3 bases and 5 bases, in that order; junction bases with no gene match: 7. The CDR3 DNA is TGTGCCAGCAGCTCACCAACTAGCGGGGGGGCCGAGACCCAGTACTTC. Translated, it gives CASSSPTSGGAETQYF.

This clonotype was seen at least ten times. This chain connects TRBV29-1 to TRBJ1-2; no firm D call. The germline V gene encodes CDR1 SQVTM and CDR2 ANQGSEA. The length of the CDR3 is 10 residues. V was trimmed by 1 base and J by 7 bases, leaving 4 bases between them. This chain's CDR3 is CSVEVGGYTF. As DNA, the CDR3 is TGCAGCGTTGAAGTGGGTGGCTACACCTTC.

This clonotype was counted many times. The rearrangement uses TRBV7-2 and TRBJ2-2; 8 nucleotides match TRBD2. The V gene's germline CDR1 is SGHTA and CDR2 FQGNSA. This CDR3 region has 14 residues. V lost 8 bases and J lost 2; bases outside the gene matches: 4. The DNA of the CDR3 is TGTGCCAGCCGGGAGGGCGGTAACACCGGGGAGCTGTTTTTT. It encodes CASREGGNTGELFF.

There are a few counts of this clonotype. The rearrangement uses TRBV2 and TRBJ2-2, with 14 bases aligning to TRBD2. V trimming: 2 bases; J trimming: 6 bases; junction bases outside the gene matches: 5. The germline V gene encodes CDR1 SNHLY and CDR2 FYNNEI. CDR3 length: 17 amino acids. CDR3 loop: CASSETGLAGVSGELFF. The CDR3 DNA follows: TGTGCCAGCAGTGAAACGGGACTAGCGGGAGTGTCCGGGGAGCTGTTTTTT.

The V call is TRBV5-1, the J call TRBJ2-7; 11 nucleotides align to TRBD2. The CDR3 is made up of 14 amino acids. Per germline, CDR1 SGHRS and CDR2 YFSETQ. The V and J ends lost 5 bases and 2 bases, in that order; junction bases with no gene match: 3. CDR3 region: CASRTSGGAYEQYF. CDR3 bases: TGCGCCAGCAGAACTAGCGGGGGAGCCTACGAGCAGTACTTC.

This clonotype was picked up a small number of times. The chain links TRBV7-9 to TRBJ2-1, with D possibly TRBD2 on 6 matching bases. V lost 1 base, J lost 9 bases, and 19 bases lay in between. The CDR3 is 16 amino acids. Germline CDR1 SEHNR, CDR2 FQNEAQ (reference sequence). The CDR3 region has the DNA TGTGCCAGCAGCTTAGGCGGTTCCGGGAGAACCAGTGAGCAGTTCTTC. It translates to CASSLGGSGRTSEQFF.

This clonotype was observed a handful of times. For the CDR3, the DNA is TGTGCCAGCAGCGTAGGTGGCGGGGGGGCCACCGGGGAGCTGTTTTTT. It is translated as CASSVGGGGATGELFF. The V call is TRBV9, the J call TRBJ2-2; 9 bases match TRBD2. V gave up 0 bases and J gave up 4 bases; unmatched junction bases: 4. CDR1 SGDLS and CDR2 YYNGEE come from the germline V gene. The CDR3 contains 16 residues.

This clonotype was counted a few times. This chain connects TRBV23-1 to TRBJ2-7; perhaps TRBD1 as D (5 bases). TRBV23-1 is noted as an ORF with a role that remains uncertain. Between the trimmed V and J ends, which lost 0 bases and 3 bases, there was a span of 12 bases. This CDR3 is built from 15 residues. The CDR3 DNA reads TGCGCCAGCAGTCAATCGAAAGGACAAAGCTACGAGCAGTACTTC. Translation: CASSQSKGQSYEQYF.

This clonotype was detected a few times. The chain carries TRBV5-1 and TRBJ2-3, with D hard to call. Germline V gene sequence: CDR1 SGHRS, CDR2 YFSETQ. Trimming took off 2 bases at V and 3 bases at J, with 10 bases between the two ends. CDR3 length equals 14 residues. The chain's CDR3 is CASSLGPETDTQYF. The CDR3 DNA is TGCGCCAGCAGCTTAGGCCCCGAGACAGATACGCAGTATTTT.

This rearrangement joins TRBV10-3 to TRBJ1-2; D may be TRBD1 (5 bases). V dropped 6 bases and J dropped 0 bases, with 11 bases sitting between them. Germline CDR1 is ENHRY and CDR2 is SYGVKD. The CDR3 is 14 residues long. CDR3 bases: TGTGCCATCAGCGAAGGGACTGCTAACTATGGCTACACCTTC. As protein: CAISEGTANYGYTF.

The gene calls are TRBV19 and TRBJ1-2; weak D call: TRBD1 (5 bases). Trimming removed 5 bases at V and 5 bases at J, with 21 bases between. CDR1 is LNHDA, CDR2 SQIVND, per germline (reference sequence). This CDR3 region has 16 residues. As DNA, the CDR3 is TGTGCCAGTAGTCCCCTATCTCGACAGCTTTTTTATGGCTACACCTTC. Translating it yields CASSPLSRQLFYGYTF.

This clonotype was seen more than once but under ten times. The chain couples TRBV3-1 to TRBJ1-2; no reliable D call. Germline V gene lookup returns CDR1 LGHDT and CDR2 YNNKEL (reference sequence). Trimming took off 5 bases at V and 8 bases at J, with 12 bases between the two ends. The length of the CDR3 is 12 residues. As DNA, the CDR3 is TGTGCCAGCAGCGCCTTTCAAAGGGGCTACACCTTC. It is translated as CASSAFQRGYTF.

This clonotype was observed a few times. V and J are TRBV5-1 and TRBJ2-1; 8 bases line up with TRBD2. V gave up 4 bases and J gave up 4 bases; unmatched junction bases: 7. The CDR3 sequence is 15 residues long. Germline V gene data show CDR1 as SGHRS and CDR2 as YFSETQ. The CDR3 region has the DNA TGCGCCAGCAGCCGGGAGGGGGGCTTATACAATGAGCAGTTCTTC. This sequence encodes CASSREGGLYNEQFF. Based on the CDR3 plus reference TRBV5-1 and TRBJ2-1, the full variable domain is KAGVTQTPRYLIKTRGQQVTLSCSPISGHRSVSWYQQTPGQGLQFLFEYFSETQRNKGNFPGRFSGRQFSNSRSEMNVSTLELGDSALYLCASSREGGLYNEQFFGPGTRLTVL.

The chain couples TRBV7-9 to TRBJ2-7; 13 nucleotides line up with TRBD2. This CDR3 spans 15 amino acids. V lost 7 bases to trimming and J lost 4 bases; unmatched junction nucleotides: 7. Germline values: CDR1 SEHNR, CDR2 FQNEAQ (reference sequence). As DNA, the CDR3 is TGTGCCAGCATCCCCGGACTAGCGGGAGTGTACGAGCAGTACTTC. Translating it yields CASIPGLAGVYEQYF.